This T cell receptor (beta chain) was found in a study of cytomegalovirus exposure and HLA in healthy donors. Study-wide background: A previous analysis identified 100 million to 120 million unique TCR beta sequences derived from some 200 million T cells.

Study outcomes and limitations: A later analysis showed TCR association rates differing by HLA locus, peaking at DRB1 and lowest at HLA-C. In vitro work confirmed that a few CMV-associated chains recognize CMV antigens. The likely origin of a cluster of highly shared sequence variants was a sequencing artifact.

To note about this clone: Its antigen is as yet unknown.

The ends lost 4 bases at V and 1 base at J; junction bases unmatched: 11. CDR1 PRHDT and CDR2 FYEKMQ come from the germline V gene (reference sequence). This CDR3 is 18 amino acids long. Primers: 60 Vbeta forward and 13 Jbeta reverse. Using immunoSEQ multiplex PCR, the repertoire was profiled, and TCRdb retains in-frame clones only, with some absent. The sample holds fewer than 200,000 clones, about 75% seen once. The rearrangement links TRBV13 to TRBJ2-1, with 9 bases matching TRBD1. The sequence was obtained from a woman in her 50s in good health and CMV-seropositive. Material: PBMCs. CDR3 DNA sequence: TGTGCCAGCAGCTCAACGACGTTCGGGACAGGGTCCTACAATGAGCAGTTCTTC. Its translation is CASSSTTFGTGSYNEQFF. The complete variable domain, with remaining parts taken from reference TRBV13 and TRBJ2-1, reads AAGVIQSPRHLIKEKRETATLKCYPIPRHDTVYWYQQGPGQDPQFLISFYEKMQSDKGSIPDRFSAQQFSDYHSELNMSSLELGDSALYFCASSSTTFGTGSYNEQFFGPGTRLTVL.